The clone carrying this T cell receptor (beta chain) was seen a single time. Its antigen is unknown. V lost 9 bases to trimming and J lost 5 bases, with 21 bases between them. The CDR3 consists of 15 residues. Germline V gene sequence: CDR1 KGHDR, CDR2 SFDVKD. Only in-frame clones appear in the TCRdb table, and some are missing; sequencing was by immunoSEQ multiplex PCR. In the table there are over 95,000 clones, approximately 89% of which are singletons. The data originate from a study of T cell responses to AZD1222 COVID-19 vaccine. General observations from the study: White British donors predominated, females outnumbered males, and clonal diversity was possibly underestimated. After two AZD1222 doses, spike-specific TCR breadth and depth rose versus day 0.

The sequence derives from an adult in good health. The chain links TRBV24-1 to TRBJ1-2, with D perhaps matching TRBD1 (5 bases). The input for sequencing was peripheral blood, taken on day 0 of AZD1222 vaccination. The CDR3 DNA reads as TGTGCCACCTCCGATCGTCGGGGGTGGTTATATGGCTACACCTTC. Its translation is CATSDRRGWLYGYTF.